These 21 T cell receptor beta chains were all obtained from the same sample, sequenced in a study of T-cell reconstitution after alpha-beta-depleted transplantation in children. It was with unique molecular identifiers that the TCRbeta library was prepared. Each CDR3 protein gets one entry after TCRdb re-called the PCR reads with MiXCR. The sample shows 500,000 to 750,000 distinct CDR3 sequences, 10% to 15% of them seen only once. The specimen was PBMCs, mostly from graft donor cells, collected 360 days after TCRalphabeta/CD19-depleted stem cell transplant. These receptors came from a male patient younger than 18 who had a stem cell transplant for acute myeloid leukemia, so the T cells may come from the graft donor.

The gene calls are TRBV18 and TRBJ2-1; unclear D gene. Trimming removed 5 bases from V and 9 bases from J, with 14 bases in between. Germline CDR1 KGHSH, CDR2 LQKENI. CDR3 length equals 13 residues. The CDR3 DNA follows: TGTGCCAGCTCAATACCGCGACTTGGTGAGCAGTTCTTC. Its translation: CASSIPRLGEQFF.

The rearrangement joins TRBV7-2 to TRBJ2-5, with 11 positions matching TRBD1. With 3 bases clipped from V and 1 base from J, the junction kept 4 bases outside the gene matches. This CDR3 comprises 16 residues. Germline lookup yields CDR1 SGHTA and CDR2 FQGNSA. The CDR3 DNA sequence: TGTGCCAGCAGCTTGGTTGGGACAGGGGGCCAAGAGACCCAGTACTTC. This encodes CASSLVGTGGQETQYF.

In its sample, this clonotype was seen a few times. The chain carries TRBV6-5 and TRBJ1-6, with 10 bases lining up with TRBD1. The CDR3 has 16 residues. CDR1 and CDR2 from the germline V gene are MNHEY and SVGAGI. Trimming cost V 0 bases and J 12 bases; bases outside gene matches: 8. The CDR3 DNA reads TGTGCCAGCAGTTACTCTGTGGGACAGGGGTATCGACCCCTCCACTTT. It specifies CASSYSVGQGYRPLHF.

This clonotype came up a few times. The rearrangement joins TRBV12-3 or TRBV12-4 to TRBJ1-1; 7 positions match TRBD1. J was trimmed by 6 bases and V by 6 bases; bases with no gene match: 13. CDR3 length: 15 residues. CDR3 region: CASSRGTAGGPEAFF. The CDR3 DNA reads as TGTGCCAGCAGCCGGGGGACAGCGGGAGGCCCTGAAGCTTTCTTT.

This clonotype has just a few counts. This chain joins TRBV20-1 and TRBJ2-7; tentatively, D is TRBD1 or TRBD2 (5 bases each). The V and J ends lost 5 bases and 2 bases respectively, with 13 bases between them. Per germline, CDR1 DFQATT and CDR2 SNEGSKA (reference sequence). This CDR3 comprises 13 residues. CDR3 DNA: TGCAGTGCTGGGACCCTAAAGCCCTACGAGCAGTACTTC. Its protein is CSAGTLKPYEQYF.

A few counts support this clonotype. This chain links TRBV29-1 with TRBJ2-5; no definite D call. V was shortened by 2 bases and J by 2 bases, with 6 bases between the two germline ends. The CDR3 has 12 residues. The V gene's germline CDR1 is SQVTM and CDR2 ANQGSEA. The CDR3 here is CSVEQSQETQYF. CDR3 bases: TGCAGCGTTGAACAATCTCAAGAGACCCAGTACTTC.

This clonotype was seen ten or more times. The V call is TRBV4-2, the J call TRBJ2-7, with 7 bases lining up with TRBD2. V shed 6 bases, J shed 0 bases, and the junction held 8 bases outside the gene matches. The germline V gene has CDR1 LGHNA and CDR2 YNFKEQ. CDR3 length equals 15 residues. The CDR3 region is CASSLAGSRSYEQYF. The CDR3 DNA reads as TGTGCCAGCAGTTTAGCGGGCTCCCGCTCCTACGAGCAGTACTTC.

There are many counts of this clonotype. The J gene is TRBJ2-1, the V gene TRBV29-1; no reliable D call. Germline values: CDR1 SQVTM, CDR2 ANQGSEA. The CDR3 is 13 amino acids. The germline V and J ends were trimmed by 4 bases and 6 bases, with 13 bases remaining between them. This chain's CDR3 is CSVVSRTTNEQFF. The CDR3 bases are TGCAGCGTTGTATCTAGAACGACCAATGAGCAGTTCTTC.

This clonotype was detected ten times or more. The J gene is TRBJ2-7, the V gene TRBV24-1; D unresolved. The germline V and J ends were trimmed by 8 bases and 7 bases, with 14 bases remaining between them. This CDR3 has 12 amino acids. The V gene's germline CDR1 is KGHDR and CDR2 SFDVKD. CDR3 sequence: CATTTDSGEQYF. Here the CDR3 DNA reads TGTGCCACCACCACAGACTCGGGTGAGCAGTACTTC.

This clonotype came up a few times. This rearrangement joins TRBV23-1 to TRBJ2-3; either TRBD1 or TRBD2 may supply D (5 bases each). TRBV23-1 is labeled an ORF, and its function is uncertain. The CDR3 covers 15 residues. V dropped 3 bases and J dropped 4 bases, with 14 bases sitting between them. The CDR3: CASSHGKGRPDTQYF. CDR3 coding DNA: TGCGCCAGCAGTCACGGGAAGGGGCGCCCAGATACGCAGTATTTT.

This chain uses TRBV29-1 with TRBJ1-1; D possibly corresponds to TRBD1 (5 bases). Germline-derived CDR1 and CDR2 are SQVTM and ANQGSEA. The CDR3 is 11 residues long. CDR3 sequence (DNA): TGCGGGGCTAAACAGGCCCTTAAAGCTTTCTTT. It codes for CGAKQALKAFF.

The V gene is TRBV7-2, the J gene TRBJ2-7, with TRBD1 identical over 10 bases. Germline lookup yields CDR1 SGHTA and CDR2 FQGNSA. The ends lost 0 bases at V and 2 bases at J; junction bases unmatched: 13. The CDR3 spans 19 residues. The CDR3 coding sequence is TGTGCCAGCAGCTTAGCGGATAGGACAGGGGGTGCCCAAACCTACGAGCAGTACTTC. Protein product: CASSLADRTGGAQTYEQYF.

This clonotype came up a few times. The chain employs TRBV10-3 and TRBJ2-1; TRBD2 matches 11 bases. The V and J ends lost 6 bases and 2 bases, in that order; junction bases with no gene match: 3. The germline gives CDR1 ENHRY, CDR2 SYGVKD. CDR3 length: 15 residues. CDR3 amino acids: CAIRASGRPYNEQFF. The CDR3 region has the DNA TGTGCCATCAGGGCTAGCGGGAGGCCCTACAATGAGCAGTTCTTC.

This clonotype was seen a few times. V gene TRBV7-9 combines with J gene TRBJ2-5, with 7 bases lining up with TRBD2. Germline assignment: CDR1 SEHNR and CDR2 FQNEAQ (reference sequence). With 5 bases clipped from V and 4 bases from J, the junction kept 10 bases outside the gene matches. CDR3 length equals 15 residues. CDR3 sequence: CASSRDGGGLETQYF. For the CDR3, the DNA is TGTGCCAGCAGCCGAGACGGGGGAGGGTTAGAGACCCAGTACTTC.

The table lists this clonotype with a few counts. The V gene is TRBV28, the J gene TRBJ1-1; D perhaps matches TRBD1 (5 bases). Trimming left V 6 bases short and J 4 bases short, with 18 bases between. Per the germline V gene, CDR1 is MDHEN and CDR2 is SYDVKM. There are 15 residues in the CDR3. The CDR3 DNA reads as TGTGCCAGCAGCCCTCCGGGGACGGGGGGCACTGAAGCTTTCTTT. Its protein product is CASSPPGTGGTEAFF.

This clonotype showed up many times. The chain recombines TRBV11-2 with TRBJ2-7; D not certain. The CDR3 is 13 amino acids. V was pared by 4 bases and J by 2 bases, with 9 bases between. CDR1 and CDR2 (germline): SGHAT, FQNNGV. CDR3 DNA: TGTGCCAGCAGCTCCGGCCGCCCCTACGAGCAGTACTTC. Its translation: CASSSGRPYEQYF.

This clonotype was observed at least ten times. The chain uses TRBV28 and TRBJ2-7; D is perhaps TRBD1 (6 bases). The germline V gene encodes CDR1 MDHEN and CDR2 SYDVKM. The CDR3 covers 14 residues. V lost 4 bases to trimming and J lost 4 bases, with 14 bases between them. CDR3 region: CASSSPDRPYEQYF. As DNA, the CDR3 is TGTGCCAGCAGTTCGCCGGACAGACCTTACGAGCAGTACTTC.

This clonotype was seen only a few times. V is TRBV30 and J is TRBJ1-4; D possibly corresponds to TRBD1 (5 bases). This CDR3 contains 16 residues. Trimming shortened V by 2 bases and J by 7 bases, and 20 bases separated the two germline ends. Germline values: CDR1 GTSNPN, CDR2 SVGIG (reference sequence). Here the CDR3 DNA reads TGTGCCTGGAGTCCCTCAGGGTTTGTCTTACGTGAAAAACTGTTTTTT. Its translation is CAWSPSGFVLREKLFF.

This clonotype was observed a handful of times. V gene TRBV25-1 combines with J gene TRBJ2-6; D perhaps matches TRBD1 (6 bases). This CDR3 contains 17 residues. Germline CDR1 is MGHDK and CDR2 is SYGVNS. Trimming removed 1 base at V and 0 bases at J, with 10 bases between. The CDR3 reads CASSESGTLSGANVLTF. DNA of the CDR3: TGTGCCAGCAGTGAATCGGGGACACTCTCTGGGGCCAACGTCCTGACTTTC.

The sample holds a few counts of this clonotype. The chain's CDR3 is CASSFLAGGQETQYF. CDR3 coding DNA: TGTGCCAGCAGCTTCCTAGCGGGAGGTCAAGAGACCCAGTACTTC. The chain has TRBV7-9 and TRBJ2-5, with 11 bases aligning to TRBD2. CDR1 and CDR2 from the germline V gene are SEHNR and FQNEAQ (reference sequence). This CDR3 has 15 residues. After removal of 3 bases from V and 2 bases from J, the junction contained 2 bases not matched to a gene.

The chain combines TRBV21-1 with TRBJ1-5. TRBV21-1 is a pseudogene. CDR3 length equals 17 residues. CDR3 sequence (DNA): TGTGCCAGCAGCAAACGGAGGGACGGATATAGCAATCAGCCCCAGCATTTT. Translating gives CASSKRRDGYSNQPQHF.